This is a list of T cell receptor beta chains from one sample in a study of cytomegalovirus exposure and HLA in healthy donors. Assay used: immunoSEQ multiplex PCR; TCRdb lists only in-frame clones, some missing. Of some 190,000 clones listed, about 81% are singletons. Material: PBMCs. The receptor set was obtained from a man between 40 and 49 years old in good health and CMV-seronegative. The CDR3 runs from the conserved cysteine through the conserved F or W. Each record gives: V gene, CDR3 length, J gene, CDR3 protein.

TRBV6-1	15	TRBJ2-3	CASNRSGTSTDTQYF
TRBV5-6	15	TRBJ2-7	CASKLSGTGPPEQYF
TRBV5-6	14	TRBJ1-6	CASALWEDNSPLHF
TRBV5-1	15	TRBJ2-6	CASSSQGSGANVLTF
TRBV18	14	TRBJ2-5	CASSPPSGRETQYF
TRBV2	16	TRBJ2-2	CASRSHGGLYTGELFF
TRBV5-6	16	TRBJ2-5	CASSLGRGDYQETQYF
TRBV2	15	TRBJ2-4	CASSVDSLAKNIQYF
TRBV27	15	TRBJ2-3	CASGLLAGVTDTQYF
TRBV29-1	11	TRBJ1-1	CSGWRRTEAFF
TRBV28	16	TRBJ1-1	CASSSRVQGMSTEAFF
TRBV7-8	13	TRBJ1-3	CASSFPTGNTIYF
TRBV7-3	18	TRBJ2-3	CASSSRPGLAGGQDTQYF
TRBV27	15	TRBJ2-1	CASSRKNSGVNEQFF
TRBV14	16	TRBJ2-1	CASSLAGTGKFNEQFF
TRBV12-5	15	TRBJ2-5	CASGPSTGFQETQYF
TRBV2	15	TRBJ1-5	CASGDRVYSNQPQHF
TRBV6-5	13	TRBJ1-1	CASSPPSGTEAFF
TRBV19	14	TRBJ1-2	CASSFPGTDYGYTF
TRBV4-2	15	TRBJ2-7	CASSRGQGGPYEQYF
TRBV28	14	TRBJ2-2	CASRPAGNTGELFF
TRBV6-4	19	TRBJ2-3	CASRRKGVGGGTSTDTQYF
TRBV28	13	TRBJ2-5	CASTLGGGETQYF
TRBV9	12	TRBJ2-1	CASSDAGDEQFF
TRBV6-6	12	TRBJ1-2	CASSYEGIGTAF
TRBV11-3	15	TRBJ2-3	CASSSTSGHTDTQYF
TRBV5-5	17	TRBJ2-2	CASSLRGAGANTGELFF
TRBV7-2	15	TRBJ2-1	CASPGSAGVGGEQFF
TRBV12-1	16	TRBJ2-5	CASSFPGRGRFATQYF
TRBV5-1	16	TRBJ1-5	CASSLTGTGSNQPQHF
TRBV2	15	TRBJ1-2	CASSEGGQGFNGYTF
TRBV7-9	15	TRBJ1-2	CASRGHRGRNYGYTF
TRBV19	13	TRBJ2-5	CASSIKAPGAQYF
TRBV6-1	15	TRBJ1-4	CASSEGTTWYEKLFF
TRBV5-4	15	TRBJ2-7	CASSFTGTDSYEQYF
TRBV28	15	TRBJ1-1	CASIPSGLLNTEAFF